The 26 T cell receptor beta chains listed next were all sequenced from one sample in a study of blood T cell repertoires in COVID-19. Assay: immunoSEQ multiplex PCR; the TCRdb copy retains only in-frame clones and omits some. Of around 250,000 clones detected, 80% to 90% appear once; the ten largest clones hold 2.2%. Sequencing was carried out using peripheral blood. Receptor source: a man aged 25-45 years who had recovered from COVID-19.

This rearrangement joins TRBV4-3 to TRBJ1-2; D possibly corresponds to TRBD1 (6 bases). The V gene lost 0 bases and the J gene lost 3 bases, with 11 bases spanning the gap. The CDR3 contains 15 residues. Germline lookup yields CDR1 LGHNA and CDR2 YSLEER. The CDR3 nucleotides read TGCGCCAGCAGCCAAGACTCAGGGGATGACTATGGCTACACCTTC. As protein: CASSQDSGDDYGYTF.

The V gene is TRBV6-2 or TRBV6-3, the J gene TRBJ2-1; 11 nucleotides agree with TRBD2. Germline loops: CDR1 MNHEY, CDR2 SVGEGT. The CDR3 loop spans 15 amino acids. V lost 1 base to trimming and J lost 4 bases; unmatched junction nucleotides: 0. CDR3 protein: CASSYLAGGYNEQFF. The CDR3 bases are TGTGCCAGCAGTTACTTAGCGGGGGGGTACAATGAGCAGTTCTTC.

The chain combines TRBV20-1 with TRBJ2-2; D possibly corresponds to TRBD2 (6 bases). This CDR3 comprises 13 residues. In germline, CDR1 is DFQATT, CDR2 SNEGSKA (reference sequence). V lost 3 bases, J lost 5 bases, and 10 bases lay in between. The CDR3 nucleotides read TGCAGTGCTAGTCATGGGACTACCGGGGAGCTGTTTTTT. Translation: CSASHGTTGELFF.

V usage is TRBV4-3 and J usage is TRBJ1-2; D call uncertain. This CDR3 has 14 amino acids. Germline assignment: CDR1 LGHNA and CDR2 YSLEER. With 0 bases removed from V and 8 bases from J, the gap between germline ends came to 13 bases. CDR3 in amino acids: CASSQDRDGRGYTF. In DNA form, the CDR3 reads TGCGCCAGCAGCCAAGATCGGGATGGCCGGGGCTACACCTTC.

This clone was detected only a few times. The chain recombines TRBV5-1 with TRBJ1-2; 9 nucleotides agree with TRBD1. CDR1 SGHRS and CDR2 YFSETQ come from the germline V gene. V shed 1 base and J 5 bases; nucleotides not matched to a gene: 9. The CDR3 extends over 16 amino acids. The chain's CDR3 is CASSLPYRGQEYGYTF. The CDR3 DNA follows: TGCGCCAGCAGCTTGCCCTACAGGGGGCAAGAGTATGGCTACACCTTC.

The CDR3 DNA is TGTGCCAGGACGACAGGGGGCGACTATGGCTACACCTTC. Translating it yields CARTTGGDYGYTF. The chain has TRBV11-3 and TRBJ1-2; 10 bases map to TRBD1. This CDR3 spans 13 amino acids. V was clipped by 9 bases and J by 3 bases; unmatched bases: 4. Germline CDR1 and CDR2: SGHNT and YENEEA.

The chain combines TRBV5-8 with TRBJ1-4; 7 nucleotides align to TRBD1. Unmatched junction bases numbered 8, after V lost 4 bases and J lost 5 bases. CDR1 SGHTS and CDR2 YDEGEE come from the germline V gene. The CDR3 length is 15 residues. In nucleotides, the CDR3 is TGTGCCAGCAGCCGGGGGACAGTGGAGAATGAAAAACTGTTTTTT. Translated: CASSRGTVENEKLFF.

On this clone: The same CDR3 is also encoded by other DNA sequences in this sample. This rearrangement joins TRBV7-7 to TRBJ2-3; unclear D gene. The CDR3 covers 15 residues. Germline values: CDR1 SSHAT, CDR2 FNYEAQ (reference sequence). The V gene lost 1 base and the J gene lost 2 bases, with 10 bases spanning the gap. In nucleotides, the CDR3 is TGTGCCAGCAGCTTAGGCGACTCCTCCACAGATACGCAGTATTTT. Translated, it gives CASSLGDSSTDTQYF. The entire variable domain, with the rest obtained from reference TRBV7-7 and TRBJ2-3, is as follows: GAGVSQSPRYKVTKRGQDVTLRCDPISSHATLYWYQQALGQGPEFLTYFNYEAQPDKSGLPSDRFSAERPEGSISTLTIQRTEQRDSAMYRCASSLGDSSTDTQYFGPGTRLTVL.

The genes are TRBV5-4 and TRBJ2-5; D gene uncertain. This CDR3 has 14 residues. V lost 3 bases and J lost 3, with 12 bases in between. Germline CDR1 SGHNT, CDR2 YYREEE (reference sequence). CDR3 in amino acids: CASSYRHRKETQYF. In DNA, the CDR3 is TGTGCCAGCAGCTATAGACACAGAAAAGAGACCCAGTACTTC.

The chain uses TRBV27 and TRBJ2-5; D not certain. This CDR3 has 11 amino acids. Trimming took off 2 bases at V and 5 bases at J, with 3 bases between the two ends. CDR1 MNHEY and CDR2 SMNVEV come from the germline V gene (reference sequence). CDR3: CASSLGETQYF. In nucleotides, the CDR3 is TGTGCCAGCAGTTTAGGCGAGACCCAGTACTTC.

The rearrangement joins TRBV19 to TRBJ1-2, with TRBD1 matching 7 bases. This CDR3 comprises 13 residues. Losses at the gene ends were 7 bases for V and 7 bases for J; bases not matched to a gene: 9. Germline loops: CDR1 LNHDA, CDR2 SQIVND (reference sequence). The DNA for the CDR3 is TGTGCCAGTACTATGACAGGGAATGGTGGCTACACCTTC. It codes for CASTMTGNGGYTF.

The chain combines TRBV20-1 with TRBJ2-3; 12 bases map to TRBD2. V shed 4 bases, J shed 3 bases, and the junction held 8 bases outside the gene matches. The length of the CDR3 is 16 residues. CDR1 DFQATT and CDR2 SNEGSKA come from the germline V gene (reference sequence). CDR3 DNA: TGCAGTGCTATTGAGGGACTAGCGGGCGCAACAGATACGCAGTATTTT. Amino acids: CSAIEGLAGATDTQYF.

This clone came up a few times. V is TRBV6-5 and J is TRBJ1-6, with a possible D match to TRBD1 (6 bases). This CDR3 spans 16 amino acids. Germline V gene lookup returns CDR1 MNHEY and CDR2 SVGAGI. Deletions cut 0 bases from V and 8 bases from J, with 14 bases between. The CDR3 region is CASSYSFTPGDSPLHF. CDR3 sequence (DNA): TGTGCCAGCAGTTACTCGTTCACCCCAGGGGATTCACCCCTCCACTTT.

DNA for the CDR3: TGTGCCAGCAGCCGCCAGGGGGCGGGCAACTATGGCTACACCTTC. Translation: CASSRQGAGNYGYTF. V and J are TRBV7-2 and TRBJ1-2, with 8 bases fitting TRBD1. V trimming: 5 bases; J trimming: 2 bases; junction bases outside the gene matches: 7. The germline V gene encodes CDR1 SGHTA and CDR2 FQGNSA. The CDR3 totals 15 residues.

This clone was recorded only once. This sequence joins TRBV30 and TRBJ2-7; possible D gene TRBD1, 5 bases. V lost 1 base and J 3 bases, leaving 10 bases between the germline ends. The germline V gene has CDR1 GTSNPN and CDR2 SVGIG (reference sequence). The CDR3 has 13 residues. In DNA form, the CDR3 reads TGTGCCTGGAGTGAGGGGAATATCTACGAGCAGTACTTC. Amino acid sequence: CAWSEGNIYEQYF.

The chain couples TRBV4-2 to TRBJ1-3; D unclear. The CDR3 runs to 14 residues. Per germline, CDR1 LGHNA and CDR2 YNFKEQ. Trimming shortened V by 5 bases and J by 4 bases, and 12 bases separated the two germline ends. This CDR3 is CASSTRGSGNTIYF. Here the CDR3 DNA reads TGTGCCAGCAGCACCCGAGGGTCGGGAAACACCATATATTTT.

This clone was found a few times. The gene calls are TRBV10-2 and TRBJ2-5, with TRBD2 matching over 9 bases. CDR1 and CDR2 from the germline V gene are WSHSY and SAAADI. CDR3 size: 14 residues. V trimming: 3 bases; J trimming: 5 bases; junction bases outside the gene matches: 4. The CDR3 is CASSDLAGMETQYF. CDR3 in DNA: TGCGCCAGCAGTGACCTAGCGGGGATGGAGACCCAGTACTTC.

The DNA for the CDR3 is TGCAGTGCTAGAGATCCCTCTGTACTGTTTTTT. It is translated as CSARDPSVLFF. The J gene is TRBJ1-4, the V gene TRBV20-1, with D unresolved. Trimming took 0 bases from V and 13 from J, leaving 9 bases between them. Germline V gene lookup returns CDR1 DFQATT and CDR2 SNEGSKA (reference sequence). The CDR3 loop spans 11 amino acids.

V and J are TRBV30 and TRBJ1-2, with D possibly matching TRBD1 (6 bases). With 2 bases removed from V and 4 bases from J, the gap between germline ends came to 11 bases. Germline CDR1 is GTSNPN and CDR2 is SVGIG (reference sequence). CDR3 length: 13 amino acids. The CDR3 DNA sequence: TGTGCCTGGAGTCTCGGGACATCCTATGGCTACACCTTC. Amino acid sequence: CAWSLGTSYGYTF.

The V gene is TRBV12-3 or TRBV12-4, the J gene TRBJ1-5; D remains ambiguous. The CDR3 consists of 13 residues. With 5 bases removed from V and 4 bases from J, the gap between germline ends came to 9 bases. The chain's CDR3 is CASSIQLNQPQHF. The CDR3 nucleotides are TGTGCCAGCAGTATACAGCTAAATCAGCCCCAGCATTTT.

The DNA of the CDR3 is TGCGCCAGCAGTGTGGACAGCGGGGGAATTGGGGCGCAGTATTTT. It is translated as CASSVDSGGIGAQYF. The rearrangement uses TRBV10-1 and TRBJ2-3; 8 bases agree with TRBD2. J was trimmed by 10 bases and V by 4 bases; bases with no gene match: 13. The CDR3 spans 15 residues. Germline assignment: CDR1 WNHNN and CDR2 SYGVQD (reference sequence).

As concerns this clone: The same CDR3 also results from other DNA sequences found in this sample. This rearrangement joins TRBV27 to TRBJ1-2; 8 nucleotides match TRBD1. V trimming: 3 bases; J trimming: 2 bases; junction bases outside the gene matches: 2. The CDR3 runs 14 residues. Germline CDR1 MNHEY, CDR2 SMNVEV (reference sequence). CDR3 sequence reads: CASSFRGLNYGYTF. In DNA form, the CDR3 reads TGTGCCAGCAGTTTCAGGGGGCTAAACTATGGCTACACCTTC.

The chain uses TRBV21-1 and TRBJ1-2; the DNA was not compared with TRBD1, the D call given in the table. TRBV21-1 is annotated as a pseudogene. The CDR3 contains 18 residues. CDR3 in DNA: TGTGCCAGCAGCAACAGAGCCCGTACAGGGGGCTTCATCTATGGCTACACCTTC. Amino acids: CASSNRARTGGFIYGYTF.

DNA of the CDR3: TGTGCCAGCTCACCACCAGAACGGAGGTTGAACACTGAAGCTTTCTTT. Its translation is CASSPPERRLNTEAFF. This chain joins TRBV18 and TRBJ1-1; D uncertain. The ends were cut back, 0 bases at V and 0 bases at J, with 11 bases in the middle. In germline, CDR1 is KGHSH, CDR2 LQKENI. The CDR3 covers 16 residues.

This sequence joins TRBV7-9 and TRBJ2-7; 8 bases match TRBD2. CDR1 and CDR2 from the germline V gene are SEHNR and FQNEAQ (reference sequence). This CDR3 comprises 15 residues. Trimming at V came to 4 bases and at J to 1 base, leaving 6 bases not matched to a gene. The chain's CDR3 is CASSSNSGVSYEQYF. CDR3 sequence (DNA): TGTGCCAGCAGCTCAAATAGCGGGGTTTCCTACGAGCAGTACTTC.

The chain combines TRBV18 with TRBJ1-5; D is possibly TRBD1 (5 bases). Germline assignment: CDR1 KGHSH and CDR2 LQKENI. The CDR3 runs 13 residues. V lost 6 bases and J lost 5, with 11 bases in between. The CDR3 nucleotides are TGTGCCAGCTCGTCGGGGGAGGATCAGCCCCAGCATTTT. Amino acids: CASSSGEDQPQHF.